This TCR beta chain was retrieved from a study of shared T cell receptors in the human thymus. The CDR3 contains 14 residues. CDR1 and CDR2 (germline): MNHEY, SVGAGI. V lost 4 bases to trimming and J lost 8 bases, with 17 bases between them. Here immunoSEQ multiplex PCR was the method, and the copy in TCRdb shows in-frame clones only, minus some. The data contain roughly 700,000 clones, roughly 90% of them seen just once; the ten biggest clones take up 0.0085% to 0.012%. This same sample was also part of a study on human thymus T cells.

The TCR sequence derives from a boy younger than two with a congenital heart defect. This chain connects TRBV6-5 to TRBJ1-2; the D is unclear. The sample comprised thymocytes. For the CDR3, the DNA is TGTGCCAGCAGTTGTCTCCGGCCCGACGGGGGCTACACCTTC. This translates into CASSCLRPDGGYTF.